A selection of T cell receptor beta chains follows, all from one sample in a study of T cell responses to AZD1222 COVID-19 vaccine. Clones were sequenced by immunoSEQ multiplex PCR, and TCRdb holds only the in-frame ones, with some missing. The table records 110,000 to 150,000 clones, over 90% of them present only once. The specimen comprised peripheral blood, sampled on day 0 of AZD1222 vaccination. The receptors originated from an adult in good health. Each CDR3 is given with its conserved first and last residue. The D gene is left open where the match is weak. Expanded clones are given a class, and other clones once, few, many or no size at all.

J gene | clone size | V gene | D gene | CDR3 protein | CDR3 DNA
TRBJ2-1 | - | TRBV13 | - | CASSFPRGNEQFF | TGTGCCAGCAGCTTTCCCCGGGGGAATGAGCAGTTCTTC
TRBJ2-7 | - | TRBV11-2 | - | CASSLAGGAEIPYEQYF | TGTGCCAGCAGCTTAGCGGGTGGGGCGGAGATTCCCTACGAGCAGTACTTC
TRBJ1-4 | - | TRBV20-1 | - | CSARREEKLFF | TGCAGTGCTAGGAGGGAAGAAAAACTGTTTTTT
TRBJ2-7 | - | TRBV30 | - | CAWSGGNRRNF | TGTGCCTGGAGTGGAGGAAACAGACGGAACTTC
TRBJ2-1 | - | TRBV19 | TRBD2 | CASSILPSGNNNEQFF | TGTGCCAGTAGTATCTTGCCTAGCGGGAATAACAATGAGCAGTTCTTC
TRBJ2-3 | - | TRBV20-1 | - | CSASMGGTTDTQYF | TGCAGTGCTAGTATGGGCGGGACCACAGATACGCAGTATTTT
TRBJ1-2 | - | TRBV27 | - | CASSPRRENYGYTF | TGTGCCAGCAGTCCCAGACGGGAAAACTATGGCTACACCTTC
TRBJ2-1 | once | TRBV2 | - | CASSDLGNEQFF | TGTGCCAGCAGTGATTTGGGGAATGAGCAGTTCTTC
TRBJ1-5 | - | TRBV19 | TRBD1 | CASSLRAGGKKQPQHF | TGTGCCAGTAGTCTCAGAGCAGGGGGTAAGAAGCAGCCCCAGCATTTT
TRBJ2-1 | - | TRBV4-1 | - | CASSQSDTYSYNEQFF | TGCGCCAGCAGCCAGTCGGACACCTACTCCTACAATGAGCAGTTCTTC
TRBJ2-4 | - | TRBV5-5 | TRBD2 | CASSLAGTRENIQYF | TGTGCCAGCAGCTTGGCAGGGACTAGGGAGAACATTCAGTACTTC
TRBJ2-4 | - | TRBV7-9 | - | CASSTLRAKNIQYF | TGTGCCAGCAGCACACTAAGAGCCAAAAACATTCAGTACTTC
TRBJ1-1 | - | TRBV7-9 | - | CASSLPSLEAFF | TGTGCCAGCAGCTTACCGAGTCTGGAGGCTTTCTTT
TRBJ2-7 | once | TRBV19 | - | CASSPSPAYEQYF | TGTGCCAGTAGTCCTAGTCCGGCCTACGAGCAGTACTTC
TRBJ1-1 | - | TRBV25-1 | TRBD1 | CASSEPGQGASEAFF | TGTGCCAGCAGTGAACCCGGACAGGGGGCTAGTGAAGCTTTCTTT
TRBJ1-1 | many | TRBV29-1 | TRBD1 | CSVQRDRDPMNTEAFF | TGCAGCGTTCAAAGGGACAGGGATCCAATGAACACTGAAGCTTTCTTT
TRBJ2-1 | - | TRBV7-6 | - | CASSTPLDEQFF | TGTGCCAGCAGCACCCCTCTAGATGAGCAGTTCTTC
TRBJ1-5 | - | TRBV7-9 | - | CASSLGGRGSNQPQHF | TGTGCCAGCAGCTTAGGCGGCAGGGGTAGCAATCAGCCCCAGCATTTT
TRBJ2-5 | - | TRBV7-9 | TRBD2 | CASSLTSGQETQYF | TGTGCCAGCAGCTTGACTAGCGGGCAAGAGACCCAGTACTTC
TRBJ2-1 | - | TRBV6-5 | - | CASSYGGSGDNEQFF | TGTGCCAGCAGTTACGGGGGGAGTGGAGACAATGAGCAGTTCTTC
TRBJ1-1 | - | TRBV19 | TRBD1 | CASSSQGAVNTEAFF | TGTGCCAGTAGTTCTCAGGGGGCCGTGAACACTGAAGCTTTCTTT
TRBJ2-2 | - | TRBV28 | - | CASSPFSGELFF | TGTGCCAGCAGCCCATTTTCCGGGGAGCTGTTTTTT
TRBJ1-5 | - | TRBV2 | - | CASTTGPPGVIQHF | TGTGCCAGCACCACAGGGCCCCCAGGCGTGATCCAGCATTTT
TRBJ2-2 | - | TRBV2 | TRBD2 | CASSEGLAVRTGELFF | TGTGCCAGCAGTGAAGGACTAGCGGTTCGGACCGGGGAGCTGTTTTTT
TRBJ1-6 | - | TRBV30 | - | CAWSRGGDSPLHF | TGTGCCTGGAGCCGTGGGGGTGATTCACCCCTCCACTTT
TRBJ1-2 | - | TRBV28 | TRBD1 | CASSVSGTGGGYGYTF | TGTGCCAGCAGTGTGTCCGGGACAGGGGGCGGCTATGGCTACACCTTC
TRBJ2-7 | - | TRBV7-9 | - | CASSFPIQGPLTYEQYF | TGTGCCAGCAGCTTCCCGATACAGGGACCGTTAACCTACGAGCAGTACTTC
TRBJ1-6 | - | TRBV30 | - | CASTSGASPLHF | TGTGCCAGCACCTCAGGGGCTTCACCCCTCCACTTT
TRBJ2-1 | - | TRBV6-5 | - | CASGTTYEQFF | TGTGCCAGCGGTACTACCTATGAGCAGTTCTTC
TRBJ2-3 | - | TRBV5-1 | - | CASSLGSELDTQYF | TGCGCCAGCAGCTTGGGGTCGGAGTTGGATACGCAGTATTTT
TRBJ2-2 | - | TRBV5-4 | TRBD2 | CASSLGLAGGHTGELFF | TGTGCCAGCAGCTTGGGACTAGCGGGAGGGCACACCGGGGAGCTGTTTTTT
TRBJ1-6 | - | TRBV7-8 | - | CASSLLTAGNNSPLHF | TGTGCCAGCAGCTTACTGACCGCCGGAAATAATTCACCCCTCCACTTT
TRBJ2-1 | - | TRBV5-1 | TRBD1 | CASSLVGTGAEQFF | TGCGCCAGCAGCTTGGTGGGGACAGGCGCTGAGCAGTTCTTC
TRBJ2-1 | once | TRBV19 | TRBD1 | CASSQTGAASSSYNEQFF | TGTGCCAGTAGTCAGACAGGGGCCGCTTCTAGCTCCTACAATGAGCAGTTCTTC
TRBJ2-7 | - | TRBV5-1 | TRBD2 | CASSTTGGFSYEQYF | TGCGCCAGCAGCACTACGGGGGGTTTCTCCTACGAGCAGTACTTC
TRBJ2-3 | - | TRBV18 | TRBD2 | CASSPTSGRADLSTDTQYF | TGTGCCAGCTCACCTACTAGCGGGAGGGCCGATTTGAGCACAGATACGCAGTATTTT
TRBJ2-2 | once | TRBV11-2 | TRBD2 | CASSLGSSGSYTGELFF | TGTGCCAGCAGCTTAGGTTCTAGCGGGAGTTACACCGGGGAGCTGTTTTTT
TRBJ1-2 | - | TRBV30 | - | CAWRPVDGYTF | TGTGCCTGGAGGCCTGTCGATGGCTACACCTTC
TRBJ1-4 | - | TRBV19 | - | CASSLRGGTTNEKLFF | TGTGCCAGTAGCCTTCGGGGAGGAACAACTAATGAAAAACTGTTTTTT
TRBJ1-1 | - | TRBV29-1 | - | CSVGQVNTEAFF | TGCAGCGTTGGGCAGGTGAACACTGAAGCTTTCTTT